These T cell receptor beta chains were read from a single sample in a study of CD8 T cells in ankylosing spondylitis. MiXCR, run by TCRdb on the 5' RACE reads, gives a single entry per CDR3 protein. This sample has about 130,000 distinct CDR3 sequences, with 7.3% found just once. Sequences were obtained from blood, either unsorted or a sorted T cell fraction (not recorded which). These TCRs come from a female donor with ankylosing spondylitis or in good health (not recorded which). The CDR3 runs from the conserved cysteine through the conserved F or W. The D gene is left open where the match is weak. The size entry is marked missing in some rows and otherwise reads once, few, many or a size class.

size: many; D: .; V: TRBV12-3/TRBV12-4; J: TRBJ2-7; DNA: TGTGCCAGCAGCGTGGGGCAGGGGGGCTCCTACGAGCAGTACTTC; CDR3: CASSVGQGGSYEQYF
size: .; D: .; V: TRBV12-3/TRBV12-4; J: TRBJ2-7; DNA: TGTGCCAGCGCCCGAAGTACCTACGAGCAGTACTTC; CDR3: CASARSTYEQYF
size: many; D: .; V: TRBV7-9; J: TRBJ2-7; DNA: TGTGCCAGCAGCTTAATGGCTGGTACCTACGAGCAGTACTTC; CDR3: CASSLMAGTYEQYF
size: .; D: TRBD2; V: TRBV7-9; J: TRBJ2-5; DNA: TGTGCCAGCAGCTCGGGGGGGGTCCAAGAGACCCAGTACTTC; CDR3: CASSSGGVQETQYF
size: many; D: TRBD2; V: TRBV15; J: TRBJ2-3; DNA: TGTGCCGGCGGACGCGGGGGGGCGTCTGATACGCAGTATTTT; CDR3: CAGGRGGASDTQYF
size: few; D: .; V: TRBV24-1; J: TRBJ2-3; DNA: TGTGCCACCAGTGAGGGAGGCGCAGATACGCAGTATTTT; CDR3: CATSEGGADTQYF
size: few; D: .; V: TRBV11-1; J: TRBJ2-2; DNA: TGTGCCACCCGAATAAGAGTGGGGGGATCTTCCAACACCGGGGAGCTGTTTTTT; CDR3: CATRIRVGGSSNTGELFF
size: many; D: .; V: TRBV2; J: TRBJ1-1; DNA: TGTGCCAGCAGTTCAACCCCGCGCCAAGCTTTCTTT; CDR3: CASSSTPRQAFF
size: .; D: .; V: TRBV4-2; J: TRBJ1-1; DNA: TGTGCCAGCAGCCAAGGAGGGGGACGGACTGAAGCTTTCTTT; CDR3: CASSQGGGRTEAFF
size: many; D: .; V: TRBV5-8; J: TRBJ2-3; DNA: TGTGCCAGCAGCCCCGGCCGGGTTAGCGCAGATACGCAGTATTTT; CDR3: CASSPGRVSADTQYF
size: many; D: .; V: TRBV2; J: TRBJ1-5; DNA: TGTGCCAGCAGTGAAAATCGAGCGGAGCCCCAGCATTTT; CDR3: CASSENRAEPQHF
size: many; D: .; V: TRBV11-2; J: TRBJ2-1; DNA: TGTGCCAGCAGCGGCGGGACATTCTACAATGAGCAGTTCTTC; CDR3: CASSGGTFYNEQFF
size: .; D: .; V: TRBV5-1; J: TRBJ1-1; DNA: TGTGCCAGCAGCTTGGCCGTGGGTAGTACTCAGGAGGCTTTCTTT; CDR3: CASSLAVGSTQEAFF
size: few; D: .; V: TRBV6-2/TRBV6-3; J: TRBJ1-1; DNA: TGTGCCAGCAGCGGTGAATTGGGGGAGTACACTGAAGCTTTCTTT; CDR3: CASSGELGEYTEAFF
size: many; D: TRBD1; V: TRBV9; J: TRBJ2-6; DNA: TGTGCCAGCAGCGCCCTCAGGGGGTTTAGCTCTGGGGCCAACGTCCTGACTTTC; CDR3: CASSALRGFSSGANVLTF
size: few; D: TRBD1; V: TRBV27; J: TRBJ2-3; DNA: TGTGCCAGCAGTAGGGGGTGGACAGGTCTGGTCACAGATACGCAGTATTTT; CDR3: CASSRGWTGLVTDTQYF
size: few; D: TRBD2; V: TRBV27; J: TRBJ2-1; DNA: TGTGCCAGCAGTGCCCGGGGGGGCTACAATGAGCAGTTCTTC; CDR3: CASSARGGYNEQFF
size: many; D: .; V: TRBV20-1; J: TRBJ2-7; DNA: TGCAGTGCTAGCGACTCGTACGAGCAGTACTTC; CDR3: CSASDSYEQYF
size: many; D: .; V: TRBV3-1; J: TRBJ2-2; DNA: TGTGCCAGCAGCCAACTCTTAACCGAGCTGTTTTTT; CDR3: CASSQLLTELFF
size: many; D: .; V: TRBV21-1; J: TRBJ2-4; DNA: TGTGCCAGCAGCAATATGCGGAGGGACGGGACAATAGAAAACATTCAGTACTTC; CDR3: CASSNMRRDGTIENIQYF
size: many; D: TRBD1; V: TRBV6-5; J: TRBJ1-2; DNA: TGTGCCAGCAGTTACTTGGGACAGGGCAACTATGGCTACACCTTC; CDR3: CASSYLGQGNYGYTF
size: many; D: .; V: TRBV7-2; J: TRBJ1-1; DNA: TGTGCCAGCAACACACGGAACACTGAAGCTTTCTTT; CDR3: CASNTRNTEAFF